What follows is one T cell receptor (beta chain) and its context. This sample was taken from a study of cytomegalovirus exposure and HLA in healthy donors. The V gene lost 4 bases and the J gene lost 9 bases, with 19 bases spanning the gap. Germline CDR1 and CDR2: KGHSH and LQKENI. The CDR3 consists of 15 residues. Vbeta (60) and Jbeta (13) primers were used in the PCR. Some clones are missing from TCRdb's copy, which holds only in-frame ones; the method was immunoSEQ multiplex PCR. The repertoire consists of some 150,000 clones, with 80% occurring once and the leading ten covering about 4.8%. The clonotype was recovered from a man aged 25-40 years in good health and CMV-seronegative. The genes are TRBV18 and TRBJ1-3; D uncertain. Sequencing input: PBMCs. The CDR3 DNA sequence: TGTGCCAGCTCACTCCGTGAGATCTTTGAGGCCACCATATATTTT. This gives the protein CASSLREIFEATIYF.